These 26 T cell receptor beta chains originate from one sample sequenced in a study of T cell responses to AZD1222 COVID-19 vaccine. Using immunoSEQ multiplex PCR, the repertoire was profiled, and TCRdb retains in-frame clones only, with some absent. The table lists around 110,000 clones, 70% to 90% of them singletons. Specimen: peripheral blood, collected on day 0 of MenACWY control vaccination. These receptors were obtained from an adult in good health.

This chain links TRBV9 with TRBJ1-3; 8 nucleotides align to TRBD1. This CDR3 spans 15 amino acids. Germline CDR1 SGDLS, CDR2 YYNGEE. V shed 3 bases and J 3 bases; nucleotides not matched to a gene: 5. This chain's CDR3 is CASSAPGGVGNTIYF. DNA for the CDR3: TGTGCCAGCAGCGCTCCAGGGGGCGTTGGAAACACCATATATTTT.

V gene TRBV6-5 combines with J gene TRBJ1-4; 8 nucleotides match TRBD1. This CDR3 has 13 residues. The junction had 5 bases not matched to a gene; V was cut back by 6 bases and J by 8 bases. Germline loops: CDR1 MNHEY, CDR2 SVGAGI. The CDR3 sequence is CASRDRVREKLFF. The CDR3 nucleotides read TGTGCCAGCAGGGACAGGGTTCGGGAAAAACTGTTTTTT.

The chain has TRBV28 and TRBJ1-1, with 7 bases identical to TRBD1. The germline gives CDR1 MDHEN, CDR2 SYDVKM. This CDR3 contains 12 residues. V lost 5 bases, J lost 12 bases, and 9 bases stayed unmatched. The CDR3 reads CASSVRQGETFF. CDR3 nucleotides: TGTGCCAGCAGTGTTCGACAGGGAGAGACTTTCTTT.

The chain recombines TRBV4-1 with TRBJ2-7, with a tentative D call TRBD1 (6 bases). Germline lookup yields CDR1 MGHRA and CDR2 YSYEKL. V was cut by 2 bases and J by 7 bases, with 15 bases left in between. The CDR3 is made up of 14 amino acids. The CDR3 bases are TGCGCCAGCAGCCAACAGGGGTGGATGGAGGAGCAGTACTTC. This encodes CASSQQGWMEEQYF.

The rearrangement uses TRBV27 and TRBJ2-1; no reliable D call. CDR3 size: 13 residues. With 4 bases removed from V and 5 bases from J, the gap between germline ends came to 9 bases. CDR1 is MNHEY, CDR2 SMNVEV, per germline (reference sequence). The CDR3: CASSYSMNNEQFF. In DNA, the CDR3 is TGTGCCAGCAGTTATTCCATGAACAATGAGCAGTTCTTC.

This sequence joins TRBV10-3 and TRBJ2-1; D not resolved. The CDR3 runs 12 residues. V shed 6 bases and J shed 4 bases, with 7 bases lying between them. Germline V gene lookup returns CDR1 ENHRY and CDR2 SYGVKD. The CDR3 spells CAISLDYNEQFF. The CDR3 DNA sequence: TGTGCCATCAGCCTGGATTACAATGAGCAGTTCTTC.

V usage is TRBV10-1 and J usage is TRBJ2-7; weak D call: TRBD2 (5 bases). Between the trimmed V and J ends, which lost 6 bases and 8 bases, there was a span of 20 bases. The CDR3 sequence is 14 residues long. Germline loops: CDR1 WNHNN, CDR2 SYGVQD (reference sequence). The CDR3 nucleotides read TGCGCCAGCAGCCCGTCCGACTTAACGGGGAAGCAGTACTTC. It encodes CASSPSDLTGKQYF.

The V gene is TRBV28, the J gene TRBJ1-1, with unresolved D. Germline V gene data show CDR1 as MDHEN and CDR2 as SYDVKM. V was trimmed by 5 bases and J by 1 base, leaving 14 bases between them. The CDR3 loop spans 15 amino acids. The CDR3 here is CASSLPGIQNTEAFF. DNA for the CDR3: TGTGCCAGCAGTCTCCCGGGCATCCAGAACACTGAAGCTTTCTTT.

The chain is built from TRBV10-3 and TRBJ1-2, with 9 bases identical to TRBD1. Per germline, CDR1 ENHRY and CDR2 SYGVKD. The CDR3 totals 16 residues. V lost 5 bases to trimming and J lost 1 base; unmatched junction nucleotides: 8. The CDR3 coding sequence is TGTGCCATCAGTAAAACAGGGGGCGATGTTAACTATGGCTACACCTTC. Protein sequence: CAISKTGGDVNYGYTF.

The CDR3 DNA reads as TGTGCCAGCAGCTTGGGCACTAGCGACACCGGGGAGCTGTTTTTT. Amino acid sequence: CASSLGTSDTGELFF. The rearrangement joins TRBV5-4 to TRBJ2-2, with 7 bases that match TRBD2. The CDR3 covers 15 residues. Germline loops: CDR1 SGHNT, CDR2 YYREEE (reference sequence). After removal of 0 bases from V and 3 bases from J, the junction contained 2 bases not matched to a gene.

The chain recombines TRBV6-5 with TRBJ2-2; 10 nucleotides line up with TRBD1. The length of the CDR3 is 14 residues. The V gene end was trimmed by 6 bases and the J gene end by 4 bases; junction bases not matched to a gene: 2. Germline CDR1 reads MNHEY; CDR2 reads SVGAGI. The CDR3, as DNA: TGTGCCAGCAGACGGACAGGGGGCACCGGGGAGCTGTTTTTT. It translates to CASRRTGGTGELFF.

The chain combines TRBV3-1 (or the pseudogene TRBV3-2) with TRBJ1-5, with a weak D call TRBD1 (5 bases). Germline-derived CDR1 and CDR2 are LGHDT and YNNKEL (reference sequence). Trimming removed 4 bases from V and 2 bases from J, with 18 bases in between. CDR3 length equals 17 residues. CDR3 DNA: TGTGCCAGCAGCCCTGGGAGGGGAGGCGCGCGCAATCAGCCCCAGCATTTT. This gives the protein CASSPGRGGARNQPQHF.

The CDR3 region has the DNA TGTGCCAGCAGCCACGACCGCCGGGACAGGGGGCTATCGACCCAGTACTTC. This sequence encodes CASSHDRRDRGLSTQYF. J is TRBJ2-5 and V is TRBV7-9; TRBD1 matches 12 bases. The CDR3 has 17 residues. Trimming at V came to 5 bases and at J to 7 bases, leaving 14 bases not matched to a gene. CDR1 and CDR2 (germline): SEHNR, FQNEAQ (reference sequence).

The sample holds one count of this clone. The CDR3 protein is CASSSNSGSYTF. The CDR3 nucleotides read TGTGCCAGCAGCTCTAACTCGGGGAGCTACACCTTC. The V and J genes are TRBV7-6 and TRBJ1-2; D is unresolved. The germline CDR1 and CDR2 sequences are SGHVS and FNYEAQ. This CDR3 has 12 residues. Between the trimmed V and J ends, which lost 4 bases and 9 bases, there was a span of 12 bases. The complete variable domain, with remaining parts taken from reference TRBV7-6 and TRBJ1-2, reads GAGVSQSPRYKVTKRGQDVALRCDPISGHVSLYWYRQALGQGPEFLTYFNYEAQQDKSGLPNDRFSAERPEGSISTLTIQRTEQRDSAMYRCASSSNSGSYTFGSGTRLTVV.

The rearrangement links TRBV11-3 to TRBJ1-1; tentative D call: TRBD1 (5 bases). Trimming left V 0 bases short and J 3 bases short, with 38 bases between. Germline V gene lookup returns CDR1 SGHNT and CDR2 YENEEA. The CDR3 covers 24 residues. The CDR3 here is CASSLEGPFGQRFRSPPPDTEAFF. CDR3 coding DNA: TGTGCCAGCAGCTTAGAGGGACCCTTTGGGCAAAGGTTCCGTAGTCCTCCTCCCGACACTGAAGCTTTCTTT.

This rearrangement joins TRBV15 to TRBJ2-1; D is perhaps TRBD1 or TRBD2 (5 bases each). With 5 bases removed from V and 0 bases from J, the gap between germline ends came to 11 bases. Germline V lookup: CDR1 LNHNV, CDR2 YYDKDF (reference sequence). The CDR3 covers 15 residues. The CDR3 sequence is CATSGGIFSYNEQFF. As DNA, the CDR3 is TGTGCCACCAGCGGGGGAATCTTCTCCTACAATGAGCAGTTCTTC. Complete variable domain (other parts from reference TRBV15 and TRBJ2-1): DAMVIQNPRYQVTQFGKPVTLSCSQTLNHNVMYWYQQKSSQAPKLLFHYYDKDFNNEADTPDNFQSRRPNTSFCFLDIRSPGLGDTAMYLCATSGGIFSYNEQFFGPGTRLTVL.

This clone was detected only once. The chain recombines TRBV6-5 with TRBJ1-2; D unresolved. Germline V gene data show CDR1 as MNHEY and CDR2 as SVGAGI. Trimming cost V 6 bases and J 4 bases, with 15 bases left between them. The CDR3 is made up of 14 amino acids. Written as DNA, the CDR3 is TGTGCCAGCAGACCGGGCCTTCTACCCTATGGCTACACCTTC. As protein: CASRPGLLPYGYTF.

The chain uses TRBV3-1 (or the pseudogene TRBV3-2) and TRBJ1-2, with D perhaps matching TRBD1 (5 bases). This CDR3 is built from 17 residues. Between the trimmed V and J ends, which lost 0 bases and 7 bases, there was a span of 21 bases. Germline CDR1 reads LGHDT; CDR2 reads YNNKEL (reference sequence). The CDR3 loop reads CASSQEGSYGSGFGYTF. The CDR3 nucleotides are TGTGCCAGCAGCCAAGAGGGGTCCTATGGGTCAGGGTTTGGCTACACCTTC.

The chain employs TRBV3-1 (or the pseudogene TRBV3-2) and TRBJ2-5, with D perhaps TRBD2 (7 bases). Trimming left V 11 bases short and J 2 bases short, with 15 bases between. This CDR3 is 13 amino acids long. CDR1 and CDR2 (germline): LGHDT, YNNKEL (reference sequence). The CDR3 sequence: CASKGGSQETQYF. Written as DNA, the CDR3 is TGTGCCTCGAAGGGGGGGTCTCAAGAGACCCAGTACTTC.

The V gene is TRBV5-1, the J gene TRBJ2-1; TRBD1 matches 7 bases. Germline-derived CDR1 and CDR2 are SGHRS and YFSETQ. CDR3 length: 16 amino acids. V was clipped by 4 bases and J by 5 bases; unmatched bases: 12. The CDR3 reads CASSLPRGPGDNEQFF. CDR3 nucleotides: TGCGCCAGCAGCCTTCCTAGGGGGCCAGGAGACAATGAGCAGTTCTTC.

V is TRBV19 and J is TRBJ2-5; D might be TRBD1 or TRBD2, each matching 5 bases. From germline, CDR1 is LNHDA and CDR2 SQIVND (reference sequence). This CDR3 region has 14 residues. With 6 bases removed from V and 5 bases from J, the gap between germline ends came to 16 bases. The CDR3 DNA is TGTGCCAGTAGCTTGGGGGTATACGGGGAGACCCAGTACTTC. Translation: CASSLGVYGETQYF.

V and J are TRBV28 and TRBJ2-5, with TRBD2 matching 8 bases. Germline trimming cut 4 bases from V and 10 bases from J; bases unmatched to any gene: 11. Germline V CDR1 and CDR2: MDHEN, SYDVKM. CDR3 length equals 14 residues. As DNA, the CDR3 is TGTGCCAGCAGTTCCGGACTAGCCCGGGTAGTCCAGTACTTC. As protein: CASSSGLARVVQYF.

The genes are TRBV19 and TRBJ1-1; D is unclear. The CDR3 covers 13 residues. The germline CDR1 and CDR2 sequences are LNHDA and SQIVND (reference sequence). V shed 6 bases and J shed 0 bases, with 8 bases lying between them. CDR3 nucleotides: TGTGCCAGTAGCGTCGGCCTGAACACTGAAGCTTTCTTT. It encodes CASSVGLNTEAFF.

V gene TRBV6-5 combines with J gene TRBJ1-2, with D perhaps TRBD1 (6 bases). Trimming took off 6 bases at V and 7 bases at J, with 18 bases between the two ends. This CDR3 has 14 amino acids. Germline V gene lookup returns CDR1 MNHEY and CDR2 SVGAGI. In DNA, the CDR3 is TGTGCCAGCAGCCTACAGGGTGGGCTCTCTGGCTACACCTTC. Translating it yields CASSLQGGLSGYTF.

This sequence joins TRBV5-1 and TRBJ1-6; TRBD1 agrees at 8 bases. Trimming at V came to 1 base and at J to 7 bases, leaving 4 bases not matched to a gene. This CDR3 comprises 15 residues. Germline CDR1 SGHRS, CDR2 YFSETQ. The CDR3: CASSLSQGANSPLHF. The CDR3 region has the DNA TGCGCCAGCAGCTTGTCTCAGGGGGCCAATTCACCCCTCCACTTT. Filled out from reference TRBV5-1 and TRBJ1-6, the complete variable domain reads KAGVTQTPRYLIKTRGQQVTLSCSPISGHRSVSWYQQTPGQGLQFLFEYFSETQRNKGNFPGRFSGRQFSNSRSEMNVSTLELGDSALYLCASSLSQGANSPLHFGNGTRLTVT.

The chain combines TRBV29-1 with TRBJ1-2, with D possibly TRBD1 on 5 matching bases. CDR3 length equals 14 residues. Per germline, CDR1 SQVTM and CDR2 ANQGSEA. V dropped 2 bases and J dropped 6 bases, with 16 bases sitting between them. CDR3 DNA: TGCAGCGTTGAACCCCGGGGGGGTTTGGATGGCTACACCTTC. Encoded protein: CSVEPRGGLDGYTF.